The entry that follows covers one T cell receptor beta chain sequence. Antigen unknown. The read terminates 3 residues before the CDR3 end, so the remaining end is supplied by the germline J gene. This record belongs to a study of T cells in women clearing cervical HPV infection. Study-level points and caveats: Cases carried less TRBV6-7 than controls: about 0.1% versus 0.15%.

Trimming took 4 bases from V and 0 from J, leaving 7 bases between them. The CDR3 consists of 13 residues. Germline lookup yields CDR1 DFQATT and CDR2 SNEGSKA (reference sequence). Clones were sequenced by immunoSEQ multiplex PCR, and TCRdb holds only the in-frame ones, with some missing. Across approximately 33,000 clones, the top ten clones capture around 8% of the sample. The origin of this receptor is a woman between 18 and 69 years old with a cervical HPV16 infection that either progressed to CIN3+ or cleared (not recorded which). The specimen was blood buffy coat. The chain combines TRBV20-1 with TRBJ2-1; TRBD1 is a possible D gene (5 bases). The CDR3 spells CSANRGSYNEQFF. The covered CDR3 bases are TGCAGTGCTAATAGGGGCTCCTACAATGAG.